This T cell receptor beta chain was retrieved from a study of molecular identifiers for immune sequencing clone quantification. Naive CD8 libraries were made from around 18,000 to 910,000 sorted cells, and they used 10%, 30% or 50% RNA. The V end lost 9 bases, the J end lost 6 bases, and 11 bases lay between the germline ends. The CDR3 spans 11 residues. Via MiXCR, TCRdb re-called the PCR reads, giving one row per CDR3 protein. The table shows 90,000 or so distinct CDR3 sequences, with roughly 25% occurring only once. Points on this clonotype: Since the CDR3 does not end with the conserved phenylalanine or tryptophan, this likely comes from a read error.

The receptor's source is a human donor in good health. Some libraries in this study had Jurkat cell RNA spiked in. Sequencing was performed on naive CD8+ T cells from blood, with Jurkat cell RNA spiked in. Indicated subset: FACS-sorted CD8+CD4-CCR7+CD45RA+ naive T cells. V and J are TRBV5-3 and TRBJ2-3; D remains unclear. TRBV5-3 is assigned to the ORF class and has an uncertain function. CDR3 residues: CAMQIKDTQYS. In DNA form, the CDR3 reads TGTGCCATGCAAATCAAGGATACGCAGTATTCT.